This TCR beta chain was observed in a study of T cell responses to AZD1222 COVID-19 vaccine. On the study more broadly: The analysis combined second doses at about 4 or about 12 weeks.

As regards this clone: Its cognate antigen is unknown.

General study points: At baseline, just six or seven AZD1222 recipients tested seropositive. Targeting of unmutated variant regions was reportedly seen in nearly half of spike-specific TCRs. Increases in Spike-specific TCR breadth and depth were seen after two AZD1222 doses.

Germline CDR1 is SGHVS and CDR2 is FNYEAQ. This CDR3 region has 16 residues. V lost 5 bases and J 0 bases, leaving 14 bases between the germline ends. TCRdb's copy holds only in-frame clones and misses some; the assay was immunoSEQ multiplex PCR. The table has about 150,000 clones, about 92% seen once. Sequenced material: peripheral blood, taken on day 0 of AZD1222 vaccination. The TCR comes from an adult in good health. The chain carries TRBV7-6 and TRBJ1-3; no reliable D call. The CDR3 region has the DNA TGTGCCAGCAGCCAAATACCGGGATTCTCTGGAAACACCATATATTTT. It is translated as CASSQIPGFSGNTIYF.